Sequencing of this T cell receptor (beta chain) was carried out in a study of blood T cell repertoires in COVID-19. Study in general: Samples representing acute and convalescent COVID-19 were sourced from the United States, Italy and Spain.

Clones were read by immunoSEQ multiplex PCR, and TCRdb kept only the in-frame ones, dropping some. Counted here are approximately 230,000 clones, about nine tenths occurring once; the ten biggest clones make up about 6.7%. The Seattle patients, enrolled during active infection, were followed longitudinally. Germline V gene data show CDR1 as MGHRA and CDR2 as YSYEKL. The CDR3 loop spans 14 amino acids. V lost 4 bases, J lost 6 bases, and 4 bases stayed unmatched. The chain links TRBV4-1 to TRBJ2-2, with 8 bases identical to TRBD2. This TCR was recovered from a woman aged 25 to 39 with COVID-19, enrolled during active disease. Sequenced material: peripheral blood. The CDR3 DNA sequence: TGCGCCAGCAGCCGGAATAGCGGGGCCGGGGAGCTGTTTTTT. It is translated as CASSRNSGAGELFF.